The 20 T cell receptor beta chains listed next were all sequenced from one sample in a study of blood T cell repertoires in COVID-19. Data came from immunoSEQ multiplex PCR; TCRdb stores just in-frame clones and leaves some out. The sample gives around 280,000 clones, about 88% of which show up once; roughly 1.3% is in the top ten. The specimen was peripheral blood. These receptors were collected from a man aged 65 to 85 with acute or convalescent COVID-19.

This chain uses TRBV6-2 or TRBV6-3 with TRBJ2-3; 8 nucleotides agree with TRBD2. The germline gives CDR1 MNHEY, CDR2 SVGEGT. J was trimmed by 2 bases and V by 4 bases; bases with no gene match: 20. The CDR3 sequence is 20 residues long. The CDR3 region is CASSSKQARVGGGTTDTQYF. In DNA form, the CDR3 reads TGTGCCAGCAGTTCCAAGCAGGCCCGGGTTGGCGGGGGGACCACAGATACGCAGTATTTT.

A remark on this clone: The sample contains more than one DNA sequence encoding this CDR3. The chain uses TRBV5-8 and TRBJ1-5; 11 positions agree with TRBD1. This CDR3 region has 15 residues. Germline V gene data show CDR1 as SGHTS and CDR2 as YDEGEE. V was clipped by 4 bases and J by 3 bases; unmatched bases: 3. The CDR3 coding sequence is TGTGCCAGCAGCCGGGGACAGGGGGACAATCAGCCCCAGCATTTT. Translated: CASSRGQGDNQPQHF.

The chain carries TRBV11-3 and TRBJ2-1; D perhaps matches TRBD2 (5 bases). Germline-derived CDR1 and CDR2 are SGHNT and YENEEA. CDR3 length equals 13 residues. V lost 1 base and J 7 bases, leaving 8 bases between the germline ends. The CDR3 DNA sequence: TGTGCCAGCAGCTTAGGACTAAAGAATGAGCAGTTCTTC. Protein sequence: CASSLGLKNEQFF.

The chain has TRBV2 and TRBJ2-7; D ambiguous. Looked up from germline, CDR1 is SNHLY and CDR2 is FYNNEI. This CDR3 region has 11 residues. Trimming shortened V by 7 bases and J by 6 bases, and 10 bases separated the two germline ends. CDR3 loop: CASMSRREQYF. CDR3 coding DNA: TGTGCCAGCATGAGCAGGCGCGAGCAGTACTTC. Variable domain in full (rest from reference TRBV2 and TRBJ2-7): EPEVTQTPSHQVTQMGQEVILRCVPISNHLYFYWYRQILGQKVEFLVSFYNNEISEKSEIFDDQFSVERPDGSNFTLKIRSTKLEDSAMYFCASMSRREQYFGPGTRLTVT.

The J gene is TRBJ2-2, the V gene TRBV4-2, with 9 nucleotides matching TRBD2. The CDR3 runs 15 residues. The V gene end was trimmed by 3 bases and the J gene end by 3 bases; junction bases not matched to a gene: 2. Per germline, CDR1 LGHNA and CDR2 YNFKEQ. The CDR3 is CASSHTSGYTGELFF. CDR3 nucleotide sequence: TGTGCCAGCAGCCACACTAGCGGGTACACCGGGGAGCTGTTTTTT.

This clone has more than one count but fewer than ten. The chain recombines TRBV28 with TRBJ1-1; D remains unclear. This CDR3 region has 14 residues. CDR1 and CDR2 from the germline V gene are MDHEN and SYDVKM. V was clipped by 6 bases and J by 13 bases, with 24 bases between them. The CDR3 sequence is CASRLTVGGDGGFF. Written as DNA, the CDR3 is TGTGCCAGCAGACTTACGGTTGGAGGAGATGGTGGTTTCTTT.

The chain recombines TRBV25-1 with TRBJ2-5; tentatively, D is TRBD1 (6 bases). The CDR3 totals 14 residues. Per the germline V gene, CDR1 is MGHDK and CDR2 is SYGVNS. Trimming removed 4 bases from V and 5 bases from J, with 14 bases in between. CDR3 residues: CASSGMTGPETQYF. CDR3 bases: TGTGCCAGCAGTGGGATGACAGGCCCCGAGACCCAGTACTTC.

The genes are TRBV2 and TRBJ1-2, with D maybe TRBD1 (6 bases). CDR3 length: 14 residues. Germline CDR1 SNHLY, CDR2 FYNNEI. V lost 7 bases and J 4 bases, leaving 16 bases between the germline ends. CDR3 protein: CASKGPRGGYGYTF. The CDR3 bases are TGTGCCAGCAAGGGTCCCAGGGGTGGCTATGGCTACACCTTC.

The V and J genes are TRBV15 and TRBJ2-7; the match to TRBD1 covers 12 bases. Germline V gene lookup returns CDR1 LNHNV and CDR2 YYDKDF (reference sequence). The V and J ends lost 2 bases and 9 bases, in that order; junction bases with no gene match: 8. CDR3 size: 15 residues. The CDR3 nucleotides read TGTGCCACCAGCAGATCCGCCGGGACAGGGGGCCGGCAGTACTTC. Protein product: CATSRSAGTGGRQYF.

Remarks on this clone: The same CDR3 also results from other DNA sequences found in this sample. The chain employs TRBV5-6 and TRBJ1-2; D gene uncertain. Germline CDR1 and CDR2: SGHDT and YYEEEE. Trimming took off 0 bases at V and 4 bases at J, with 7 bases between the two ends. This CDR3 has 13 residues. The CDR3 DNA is TGTGCCAGCAGCTTGGGTGGCACCTATGGCTACACCTTC. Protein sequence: CASSLGGTYGYTF.

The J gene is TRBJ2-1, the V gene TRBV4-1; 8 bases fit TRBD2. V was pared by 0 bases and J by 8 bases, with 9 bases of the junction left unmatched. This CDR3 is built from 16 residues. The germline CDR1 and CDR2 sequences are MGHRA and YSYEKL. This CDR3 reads CASSQDFGGARDEQFF. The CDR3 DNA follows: TGCGCCAGCAGCCAAGATTTCGGGGGGGCTCGGGATGAGCAGTTCTTC.

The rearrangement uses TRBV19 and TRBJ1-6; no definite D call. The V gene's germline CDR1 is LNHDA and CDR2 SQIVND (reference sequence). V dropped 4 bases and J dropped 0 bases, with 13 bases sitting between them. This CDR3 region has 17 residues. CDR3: CASSRAVSSSYNSPLHF. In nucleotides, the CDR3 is TGTGCCAGTAGTAGGGCAGTATCGAGCTCCTATAATTCACCCCTCCACTTT.

This CDR3 reads CASSPGAGDSEAFF. The CDR3 region has the DNA TGCGCCAGCAGCCCAGGGGCGGGGGACTCTGAAGCTTTCTTT. The V call is TRBV4-3, the J call TRBJ1-1; D perhaps matches TRBD1 (6 bases). V was trimmed by 4 bases and J by 6 bases, leaving 15 bases between them. CDR1 LGHNA and CDR2 YSLEER come from the germline V gene. The CDR3 has 14 amino acids.

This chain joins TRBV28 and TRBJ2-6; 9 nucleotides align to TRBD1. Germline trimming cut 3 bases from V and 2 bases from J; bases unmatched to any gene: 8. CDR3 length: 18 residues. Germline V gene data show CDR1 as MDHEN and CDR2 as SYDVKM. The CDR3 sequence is CASSFLGQGNAGANVLTF. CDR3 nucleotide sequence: TGTGCCAGCAGTTTTTTGGGACAGGGAAACGCTGGGGCCAACGTCCTGACTTTC.

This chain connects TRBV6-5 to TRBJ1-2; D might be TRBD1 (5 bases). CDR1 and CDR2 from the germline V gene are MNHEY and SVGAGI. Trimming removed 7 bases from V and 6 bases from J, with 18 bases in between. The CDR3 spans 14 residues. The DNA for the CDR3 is TGTGCCAGCATTTCCTCTTTGGGGCCAGATGGCTACACCTTC. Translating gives CASISSLGPDGYTF.

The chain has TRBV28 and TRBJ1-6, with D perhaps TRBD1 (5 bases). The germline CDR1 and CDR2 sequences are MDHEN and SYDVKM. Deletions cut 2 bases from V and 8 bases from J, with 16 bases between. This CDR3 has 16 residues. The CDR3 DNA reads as TGTGCCAGCAGTTTACTCGGCCAGGGAAGATATTCACCCCTCCACTTT. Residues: CASSLLGQGRYSPLHF. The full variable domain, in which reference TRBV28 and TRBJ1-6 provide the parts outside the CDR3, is DVKVTQSSRYLVKRTGEKVFLECVQDMDHENMFWYRQDPGLGLRLIYFSYDVKMKEKGDIPEGYSVSREKKERFSLILESASTNQTSMYLCASSLLGQGRYSPLHFGNGTRLTVT.

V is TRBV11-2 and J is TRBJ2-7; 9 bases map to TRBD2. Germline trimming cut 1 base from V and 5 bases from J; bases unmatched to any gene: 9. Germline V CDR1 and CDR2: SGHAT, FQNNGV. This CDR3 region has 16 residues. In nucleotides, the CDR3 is TGTGCCAGCAGCTTAGGAGTAATAGCGGGAGTCCACGAGCAGTACTTC. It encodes CASSLGVIAGVHEQYF.

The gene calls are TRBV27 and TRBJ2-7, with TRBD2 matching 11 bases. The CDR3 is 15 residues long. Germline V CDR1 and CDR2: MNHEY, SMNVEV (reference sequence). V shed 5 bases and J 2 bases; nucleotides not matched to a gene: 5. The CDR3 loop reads CASSKGLAETYEQYF. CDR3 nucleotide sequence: TGTGCCAGCAGTAAGGGACTAGCGGAGACCTACGAGCAGTACTTC.

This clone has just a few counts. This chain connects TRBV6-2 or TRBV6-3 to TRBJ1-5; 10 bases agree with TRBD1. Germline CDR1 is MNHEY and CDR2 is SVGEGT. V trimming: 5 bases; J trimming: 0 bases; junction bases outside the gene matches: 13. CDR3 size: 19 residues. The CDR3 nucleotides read TGTGCCAGCAGTGACAGGGGGCCGGGGGCCGGGTATAGCAATCAGCCCCAGCATTTT. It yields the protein CASSDRGPGAGYSNQPQHF.

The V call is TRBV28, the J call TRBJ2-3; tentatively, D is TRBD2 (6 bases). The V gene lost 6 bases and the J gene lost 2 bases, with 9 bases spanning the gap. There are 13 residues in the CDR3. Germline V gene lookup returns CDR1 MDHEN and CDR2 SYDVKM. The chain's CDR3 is CASRRDLTDTQYF. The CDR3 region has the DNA TGTGCCAGCAGGCGGGACCTCACAGATACGCAGTATTTT.